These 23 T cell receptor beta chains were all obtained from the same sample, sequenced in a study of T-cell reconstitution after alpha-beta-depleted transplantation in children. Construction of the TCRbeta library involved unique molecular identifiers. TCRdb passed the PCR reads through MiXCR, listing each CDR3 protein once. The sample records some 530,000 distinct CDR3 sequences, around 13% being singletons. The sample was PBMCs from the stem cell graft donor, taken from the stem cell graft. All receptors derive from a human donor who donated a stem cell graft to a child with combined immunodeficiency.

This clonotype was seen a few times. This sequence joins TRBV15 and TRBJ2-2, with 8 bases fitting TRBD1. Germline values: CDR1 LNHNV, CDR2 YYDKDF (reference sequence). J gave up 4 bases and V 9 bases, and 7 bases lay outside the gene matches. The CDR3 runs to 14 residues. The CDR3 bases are TGTGCCACGGCTCGGACAGGGTTCACCGGGGAGCTGTTTTTT. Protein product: CATARTGFTGELFF.

CDR3 nucleotide sequence: TGTGCCAGCAGCCCTCGGACTAGCGGGGCGAACTACAATGAGCAGTTCTTC. The encoded protein is CASSPRTSGANYNEQFF. This chain connects TRBV4-2 to TRBJ2-1, with 12 bases lining up with TRBD2. The V segment lost 4 bases and the J segment 3 bases; nucleotides outside the gene matches: 7. The germline V gene encodes CDR1 LGHNA and CDR2 YNFKEQ. The CDR3 totals 17 residues.

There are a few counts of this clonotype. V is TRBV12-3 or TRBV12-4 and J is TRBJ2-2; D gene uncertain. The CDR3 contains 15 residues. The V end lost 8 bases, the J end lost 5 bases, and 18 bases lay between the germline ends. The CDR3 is CASSPPATSTGELFF. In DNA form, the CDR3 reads TGTGCCAGCTCCCCGCCAGCGACTTCGACCGGGGAGCTGTTTTTT.

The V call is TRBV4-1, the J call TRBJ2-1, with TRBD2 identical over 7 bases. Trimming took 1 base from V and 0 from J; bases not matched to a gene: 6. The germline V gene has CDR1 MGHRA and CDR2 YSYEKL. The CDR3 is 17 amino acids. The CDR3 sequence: CASSQAPSGTSYNEQFF. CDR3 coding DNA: TGCGCCAGCAGCCAAGCTCCTAGCGGCACCTCCTACAATGAGCAGTTCTTC.

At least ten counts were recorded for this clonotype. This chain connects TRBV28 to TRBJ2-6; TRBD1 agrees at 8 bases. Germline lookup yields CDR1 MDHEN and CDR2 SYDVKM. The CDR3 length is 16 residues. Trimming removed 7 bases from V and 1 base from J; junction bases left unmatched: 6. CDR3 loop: CASTTGGPSGANVLTF. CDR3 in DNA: TGTGCCAGCACAACAGGGGGTCCATCTGGGGCCAACGTCCTGACTTTC. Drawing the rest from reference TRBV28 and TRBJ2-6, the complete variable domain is DVKVTQSSRYLVKRTGEKVFLECVQDMDHENMFWYRQDPGLGLRLIYFSYDVKMKEKGDIPEGYSVSREKKERFSLILESASTNQTSMYLCASTTGGPSGANVLTFGAGSRLTVL.

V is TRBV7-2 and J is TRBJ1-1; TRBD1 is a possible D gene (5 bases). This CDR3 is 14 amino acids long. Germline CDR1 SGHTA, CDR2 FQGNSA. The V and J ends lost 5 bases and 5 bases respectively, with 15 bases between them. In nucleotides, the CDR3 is TGTGCCAGCAGCAGAGGGGTACTGATAACTGAAGCTTTCTTT. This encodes CASSRGVLITEAFF.

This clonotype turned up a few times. CDR3 protein: CASSTLGGREETQYF. The CDR3 DNA follows: TGTGCCAGCAGCACCCTGGGGGGGAGGGAAGAGACCCAGTACTTC. The genes are TRBV12-3 or TRBV12-4 and TRBJ2-5, with 7 bases matching TRBD2. This CDR3 contains 15 residues. The V and J ends lost 6 bases and 3 bases, in that order; junction bases with no gene match: 10.

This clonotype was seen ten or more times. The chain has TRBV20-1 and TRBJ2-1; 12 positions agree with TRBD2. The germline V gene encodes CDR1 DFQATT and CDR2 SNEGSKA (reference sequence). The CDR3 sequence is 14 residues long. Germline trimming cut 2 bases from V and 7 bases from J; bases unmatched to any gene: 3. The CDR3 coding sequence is TGCAGTGCTAGACTAGCGGGAGGGTGGAATGAGCAGTTCTTC. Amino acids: CSARLAGGWNEQFF.

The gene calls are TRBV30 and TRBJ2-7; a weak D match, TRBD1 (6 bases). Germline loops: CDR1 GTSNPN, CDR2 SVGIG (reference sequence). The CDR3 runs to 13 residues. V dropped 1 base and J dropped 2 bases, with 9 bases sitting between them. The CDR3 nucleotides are TGTGCCTGGAGTGGACAGGCCCCCTACGAGCAGTACTTC. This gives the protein CAWSGQAPYEQYF.

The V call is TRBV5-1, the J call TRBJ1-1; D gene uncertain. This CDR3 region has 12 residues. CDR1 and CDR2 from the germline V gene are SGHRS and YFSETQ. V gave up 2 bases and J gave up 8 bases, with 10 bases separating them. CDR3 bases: TGCGCCAGCAGCTTTAGGGAACGCGAAGCTTTCTTT. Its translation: CASSFREREAFF.

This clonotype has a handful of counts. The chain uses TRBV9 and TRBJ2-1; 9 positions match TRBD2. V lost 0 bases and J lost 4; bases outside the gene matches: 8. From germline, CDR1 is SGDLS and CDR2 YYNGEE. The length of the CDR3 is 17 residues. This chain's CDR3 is CASSVDAGGPGYNEQFF. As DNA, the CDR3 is TGTGCCAGCAGCGTAGATGCGGGAGGGCCGGGGTACAATGAGCAGTTCTTC.

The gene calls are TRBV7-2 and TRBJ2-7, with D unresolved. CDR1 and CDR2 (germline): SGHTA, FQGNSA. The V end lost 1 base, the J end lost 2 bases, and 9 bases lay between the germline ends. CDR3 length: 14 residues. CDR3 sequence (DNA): TGTGCCAGCAGCTTAGGGGCCCTAACCTACGAGCAGTACTTC. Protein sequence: CASSLGALTYEQYF.

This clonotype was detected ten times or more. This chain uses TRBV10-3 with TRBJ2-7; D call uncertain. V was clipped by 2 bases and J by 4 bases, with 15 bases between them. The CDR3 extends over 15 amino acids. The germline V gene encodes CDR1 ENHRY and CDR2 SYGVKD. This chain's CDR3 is CAISEQDGWPYEQYF. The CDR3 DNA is TGTGCCATCAGTGAGCAAGATGGTTGGCCGTACGAGCAGTACTTC.

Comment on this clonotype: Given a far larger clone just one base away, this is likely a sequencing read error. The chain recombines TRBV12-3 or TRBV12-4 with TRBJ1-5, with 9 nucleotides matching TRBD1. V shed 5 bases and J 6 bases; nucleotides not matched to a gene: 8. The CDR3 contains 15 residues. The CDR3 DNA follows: TGTGCCAGCAGTCTGACAGGGGGTGGGAGTCAGCCCCAGCATTTT. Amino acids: CASSLTGGGSQPQHF.

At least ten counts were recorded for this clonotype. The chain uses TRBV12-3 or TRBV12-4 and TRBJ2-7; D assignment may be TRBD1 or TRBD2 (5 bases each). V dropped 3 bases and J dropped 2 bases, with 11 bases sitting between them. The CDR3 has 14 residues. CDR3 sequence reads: CASSLGTEAYEQYF. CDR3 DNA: TGTGCCAGCAGTTTGGGGACGGAGGCCTACGAGCAGTACTTC.

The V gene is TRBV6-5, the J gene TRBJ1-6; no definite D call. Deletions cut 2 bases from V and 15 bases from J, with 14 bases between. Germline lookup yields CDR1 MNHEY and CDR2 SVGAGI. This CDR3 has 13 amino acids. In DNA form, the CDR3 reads TGTGCCAGCAGTTACCGTGAACATGGGGTCCTCCACTTT. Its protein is CASSYREHGVLHF.

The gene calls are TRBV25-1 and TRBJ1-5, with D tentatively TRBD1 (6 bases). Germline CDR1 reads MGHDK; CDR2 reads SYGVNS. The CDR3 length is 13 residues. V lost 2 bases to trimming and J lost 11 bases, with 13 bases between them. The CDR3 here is CASSEGDRPAQHF. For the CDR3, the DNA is TGTGCCAGCAGTGAAGGAGACAGGCCGGCCCAGCATTTT. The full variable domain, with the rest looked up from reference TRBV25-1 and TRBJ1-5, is EADIYQTPRYLVIGTGKKITLECSQTMGHDKMYWYQQDPGMELHLIHYSYGVNSTEKGDLSSESTVSRIRTEHFPLTLESARPSHTSQYLCASSEGDRPAQHFGDGTRLSIL.

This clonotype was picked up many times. CDR3 loop: CSAATWGSGTEEQYF. CDR3 DNA: TGCAGTGCCGCCACCTGGGGTAGCGGGACCGAGGAGCAGTACTTC. This chain uses TRBV20-1 with TRBJ2-7, with 8 bases that match TRBD2. The V and J ends lost 6 bases and 7 bases, in that order; junction bases with no gene match: 17. CDR3 length equals 15 residues. CDR1 and CDR2 (germline): DFQATT, SNEGSKA (reference sequence).

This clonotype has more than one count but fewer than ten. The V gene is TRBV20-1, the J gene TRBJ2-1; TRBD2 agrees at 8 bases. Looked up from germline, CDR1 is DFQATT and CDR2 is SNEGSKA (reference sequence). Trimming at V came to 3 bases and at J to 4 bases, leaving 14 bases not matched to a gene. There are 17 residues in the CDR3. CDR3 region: CSASSSGRSLRYNEQFF. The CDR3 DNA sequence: TGCAGTGCTAGTTCCAGCGGGAGAAGCTTGCGGTACAATGAGCAGTTCTTC.

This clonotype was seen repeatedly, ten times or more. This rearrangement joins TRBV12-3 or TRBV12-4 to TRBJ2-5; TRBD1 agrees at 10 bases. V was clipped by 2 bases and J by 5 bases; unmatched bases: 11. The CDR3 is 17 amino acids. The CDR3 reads CASSLSGSDRGLETQYF. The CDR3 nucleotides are TGTGCCAGCAGTTTAAGCGGGTCGGACAGGGGGTTGGAGACCCAGTACTTC.

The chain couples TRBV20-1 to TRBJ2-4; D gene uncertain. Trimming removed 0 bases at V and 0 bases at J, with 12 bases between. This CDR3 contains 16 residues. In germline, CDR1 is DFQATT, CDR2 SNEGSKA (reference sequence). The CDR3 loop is CSARDWVGIAKNIQYF. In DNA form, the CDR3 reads TGCAGTGCTAGAGATTGGGTAGGAATAGCCAAAAACATTCAGTACTTC.

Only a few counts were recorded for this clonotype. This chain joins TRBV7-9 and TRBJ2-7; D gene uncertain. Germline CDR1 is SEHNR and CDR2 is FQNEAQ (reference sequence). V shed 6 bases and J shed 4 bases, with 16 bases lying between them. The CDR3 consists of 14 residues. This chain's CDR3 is CASRHEGATYEQYF. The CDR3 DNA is TGTGCCAGCAGGCACGAAGGCGCCACGTACGAGCAGTACTTC.

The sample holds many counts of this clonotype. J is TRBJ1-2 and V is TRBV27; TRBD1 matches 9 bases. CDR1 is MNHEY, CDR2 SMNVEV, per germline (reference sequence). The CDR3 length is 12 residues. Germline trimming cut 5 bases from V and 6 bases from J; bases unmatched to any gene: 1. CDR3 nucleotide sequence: TGTGCCAGCAGTGACAGGGGGAATGGCTACACCTTC. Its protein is CASSDRGNGYTF.